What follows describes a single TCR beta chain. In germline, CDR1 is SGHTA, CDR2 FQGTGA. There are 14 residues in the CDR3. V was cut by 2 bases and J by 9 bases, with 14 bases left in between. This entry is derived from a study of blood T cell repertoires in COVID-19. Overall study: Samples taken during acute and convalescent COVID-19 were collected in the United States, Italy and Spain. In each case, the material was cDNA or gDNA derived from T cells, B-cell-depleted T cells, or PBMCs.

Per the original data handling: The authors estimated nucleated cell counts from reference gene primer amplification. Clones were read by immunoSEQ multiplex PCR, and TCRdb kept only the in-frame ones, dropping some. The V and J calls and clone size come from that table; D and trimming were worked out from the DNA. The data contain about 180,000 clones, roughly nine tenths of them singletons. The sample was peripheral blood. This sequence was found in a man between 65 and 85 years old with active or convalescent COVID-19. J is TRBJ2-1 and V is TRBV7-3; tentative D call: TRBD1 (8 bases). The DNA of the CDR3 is TGTGCCAGCAGCTTAGAACAGGGGGGGCCTGAGCAGTTCTTC. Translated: CASSLEQGGPEQFF.